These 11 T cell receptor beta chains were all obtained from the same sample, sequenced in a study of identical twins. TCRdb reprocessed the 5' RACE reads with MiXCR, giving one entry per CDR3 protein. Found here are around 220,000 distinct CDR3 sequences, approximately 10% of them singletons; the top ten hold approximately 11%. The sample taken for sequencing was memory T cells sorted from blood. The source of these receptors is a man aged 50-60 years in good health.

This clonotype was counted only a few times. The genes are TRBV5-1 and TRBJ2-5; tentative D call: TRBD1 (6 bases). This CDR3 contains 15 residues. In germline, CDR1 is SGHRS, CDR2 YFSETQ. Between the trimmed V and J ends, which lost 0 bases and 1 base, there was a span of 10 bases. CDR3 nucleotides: TGCGCCAGCAGCTTGGATATGGGGGCCCAAGAGACCCAGTACTTC. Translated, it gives CASSLDMGAQETQYF.

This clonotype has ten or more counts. CDR3 DNA sequence: TGTGCCACCAACCGGGACAGGGTGAGCGAGCAGTACTTC. This translates into CATNRDRVSEQYF. V gene TRBV6-1 combines with J gene TRBJ2-7; 9 bases are a match to TRBD1. The germline CDR1 and CDR2 sequences are MNHNS and SASEGT. Trimming took 10 bases from V and 6 from J; bases not matched to a gene: 10. The CDR3 length is 13 residues.

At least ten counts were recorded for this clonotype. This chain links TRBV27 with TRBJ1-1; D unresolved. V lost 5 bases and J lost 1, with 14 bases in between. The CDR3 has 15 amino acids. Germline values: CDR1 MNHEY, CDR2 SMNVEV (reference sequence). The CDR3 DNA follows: TGTGCCAGCAGTAAGCGTCTTGCGGGGAACACTGAAGCTTTCTTT. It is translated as CASSKRLAGNTEAFF.

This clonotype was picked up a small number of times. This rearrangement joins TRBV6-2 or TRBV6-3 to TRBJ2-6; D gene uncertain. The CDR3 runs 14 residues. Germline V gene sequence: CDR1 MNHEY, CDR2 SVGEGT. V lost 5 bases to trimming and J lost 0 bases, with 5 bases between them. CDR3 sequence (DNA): TGTGCCAGCAGTGACCACTCTGGGGCCAACGTCCTGACTTTC. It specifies CASSDHSGANVLTF.

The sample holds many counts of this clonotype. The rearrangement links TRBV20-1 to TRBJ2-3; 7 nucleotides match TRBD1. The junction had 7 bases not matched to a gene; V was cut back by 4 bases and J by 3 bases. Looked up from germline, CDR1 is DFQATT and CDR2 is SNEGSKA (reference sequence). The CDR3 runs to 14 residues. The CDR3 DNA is TGCAGTGCTAAGAAGGGGGCGGCGACAGATACGCAGTATTTT. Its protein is CSAKKGAATDTQYF.

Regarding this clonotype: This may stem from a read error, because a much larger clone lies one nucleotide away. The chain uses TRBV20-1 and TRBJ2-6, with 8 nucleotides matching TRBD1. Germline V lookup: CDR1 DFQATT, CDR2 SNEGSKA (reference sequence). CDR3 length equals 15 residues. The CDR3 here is CSAGEQGAGANVLTF. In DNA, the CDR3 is TGCAGTGCTGGAGAACAGGGGGCTGGGGCCAACGTCCTGACTTTC.

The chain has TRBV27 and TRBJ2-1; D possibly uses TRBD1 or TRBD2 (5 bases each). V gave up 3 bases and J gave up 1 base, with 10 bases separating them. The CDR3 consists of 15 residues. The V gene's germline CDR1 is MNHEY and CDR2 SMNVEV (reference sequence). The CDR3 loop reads CASSLGPPSYNEQFF. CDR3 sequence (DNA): TGTGCCAGCAGTTTGGGACCCCCTTCCTACAATGAGCAGTTCTTC.

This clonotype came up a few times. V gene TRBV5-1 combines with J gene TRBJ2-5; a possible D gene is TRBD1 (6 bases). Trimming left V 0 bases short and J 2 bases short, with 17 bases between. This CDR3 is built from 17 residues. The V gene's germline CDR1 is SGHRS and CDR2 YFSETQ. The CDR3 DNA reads TGCGCCAGCAGCTTGGGCGGAGTAGGACAGCTTCAAGAGACCCAGTACTTC. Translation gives CASSLGGVGQLQETQYF.

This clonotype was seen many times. This CDR3 reads CASSNNRGLQLSEQFF. For the CDR3, the DNA is TGTGCCAGCAGCAACAACAGGGGGTTACAATTGAGTGAGCAGTTCTTC. The chain employs TRBV7-2 and TRBJ2-1; 8 nucleotides agree with TRBD1. The V gene's germline CDR1 is SGHTA and CDR2 FQGNSA. Germline trimming cut 5 bases from V and 9 bases from J; bases unmatched to any gene: 15. The CDR3 runs 16 residues.

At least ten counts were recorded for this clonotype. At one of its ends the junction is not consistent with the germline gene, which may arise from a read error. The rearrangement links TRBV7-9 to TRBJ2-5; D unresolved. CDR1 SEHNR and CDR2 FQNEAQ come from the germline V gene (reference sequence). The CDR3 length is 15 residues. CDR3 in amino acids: CASSIALNGQETQYF. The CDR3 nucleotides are TGTGCCAGCAGCATAGCCCTGAACGGTCAAGAGACCCAGTACTTC.

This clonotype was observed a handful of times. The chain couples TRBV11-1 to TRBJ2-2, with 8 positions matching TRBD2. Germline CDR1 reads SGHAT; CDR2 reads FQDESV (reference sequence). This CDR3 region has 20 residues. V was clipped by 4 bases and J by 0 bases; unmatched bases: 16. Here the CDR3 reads CASSSYLTSAHFANTGELFF. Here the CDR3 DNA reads TGTGCCAGCAGCTCCTACCTGACTAGCGCCCACTTCGCGAACACCGGGGAGCTGTTTTTT. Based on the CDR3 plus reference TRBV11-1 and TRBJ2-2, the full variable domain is EAEVAQSPRYKITEKSQAVAFWCDPISGHATLYWYRQILGQGPELLVQFQDESVVDDSQLPKDRFSAERLKGVDSTLKIQPAELGDSAMYLCASSSYLTSAHFANTGELFFGEGSRLTVL.